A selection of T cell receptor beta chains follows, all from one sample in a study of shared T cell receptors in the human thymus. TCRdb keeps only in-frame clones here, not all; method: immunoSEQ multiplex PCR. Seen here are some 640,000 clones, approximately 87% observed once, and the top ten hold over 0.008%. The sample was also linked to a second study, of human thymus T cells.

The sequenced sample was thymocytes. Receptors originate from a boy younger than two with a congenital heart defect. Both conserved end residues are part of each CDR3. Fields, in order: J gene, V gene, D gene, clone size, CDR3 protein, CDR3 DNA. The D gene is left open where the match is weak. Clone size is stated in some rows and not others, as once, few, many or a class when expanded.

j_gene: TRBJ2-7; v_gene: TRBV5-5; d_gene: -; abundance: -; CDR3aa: CASSNYISPPSEQYF; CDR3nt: TGTGCCAGCAGCAACTACATAAGCCCTCCGAGTGAGCAGTACTTC
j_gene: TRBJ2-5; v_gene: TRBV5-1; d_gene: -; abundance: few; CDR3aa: CASSLLHIQGLDPGETQYF; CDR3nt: TGCGCCAGCAGCTTGCTTCACATACAAGGATTGGACCCGGGGGAGACCCAGTACTTC
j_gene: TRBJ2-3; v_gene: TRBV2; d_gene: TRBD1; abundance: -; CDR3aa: CASSGQGADTQYF; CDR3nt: TGTGCCAGCAGTGGACAGGGGGCAGATACGCAGTATTTT
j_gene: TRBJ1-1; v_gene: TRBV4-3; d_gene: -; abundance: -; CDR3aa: CASSQDLMGGDTEAFF; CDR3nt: TGCGCCAGCAGCCAAGACCTTATGGGTGGAGACACTGAAGCTTTCTTT
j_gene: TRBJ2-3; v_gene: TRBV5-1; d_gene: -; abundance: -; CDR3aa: CASSSGEGDRTDTQYF; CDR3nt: TGCGCCAGCAGCTCGGGGGAAGGGGACCGCACAGATACGCAGTATTTT
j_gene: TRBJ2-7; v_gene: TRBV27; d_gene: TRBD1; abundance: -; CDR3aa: CASSLRQGSYEQYF; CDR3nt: TGTGCCAGCAGTCTTAGACAGGGCAGCTACGAGCAGTACTTC
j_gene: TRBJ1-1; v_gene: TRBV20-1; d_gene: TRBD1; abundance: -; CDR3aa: CSARGFTEAFF; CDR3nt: TGCAGTGCCAGGGGGTTCACTGAAGCTTTCTTT
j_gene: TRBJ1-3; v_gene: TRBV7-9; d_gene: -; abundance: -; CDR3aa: CASSLGYDRHSGNTIYF; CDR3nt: TGTGCCAGCAGCTTAGGTTACGACAGGCACTCTGGAAACACCATATATTTT
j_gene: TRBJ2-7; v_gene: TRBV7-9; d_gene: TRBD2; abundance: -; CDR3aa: CASSLEPRTSGSEQYF; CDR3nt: TGTGCCAGCAGCTTAGAACCCCGGACTAGCGGGAGCGAGCAGTACTTC
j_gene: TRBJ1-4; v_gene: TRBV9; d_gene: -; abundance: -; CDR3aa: CASSQTWGGNEKLFF; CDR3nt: TGTGCCAGCAGCCAAACATGGGGGGGCAATGAAAAACTGTTTTTT
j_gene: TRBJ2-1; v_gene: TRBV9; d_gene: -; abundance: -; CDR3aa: CASSPRRGKGAYNEQFF; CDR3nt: TGTGCCAGCAGCCCCCGCCGGGGGAAGGGAGCCTACAATGAGCAGTTCTTC
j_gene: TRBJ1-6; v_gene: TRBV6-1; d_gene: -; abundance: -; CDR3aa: CASSERAGSYNSPLHF; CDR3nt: TGTGCCAGCAGTGAAAGGGCGGGAAGCTATAATTCACCCCTCCACTTT
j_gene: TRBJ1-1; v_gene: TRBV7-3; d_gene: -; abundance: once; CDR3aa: CASSLILRETNTEAFF; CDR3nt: TGTGCCAGCAGCTTAATCCTGCGGGAGACGAACACTGAAGCTTTCTTT
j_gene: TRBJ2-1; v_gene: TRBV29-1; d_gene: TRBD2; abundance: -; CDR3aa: CSVPSGGPYNEQFF; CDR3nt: TGCAGCGTCCCTAGCGGGGGACCATACAATGAGCAGTTCTTC
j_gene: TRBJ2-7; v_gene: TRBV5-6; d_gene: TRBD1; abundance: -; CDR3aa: CASSLTGTGYEQYF; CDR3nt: TGTGCCAGCAGCTTGACCGGGACAGGGTACGAGCAGTACTTC
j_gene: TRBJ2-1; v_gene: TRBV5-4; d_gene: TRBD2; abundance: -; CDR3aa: CASSLETSGRARVSYNEQFF; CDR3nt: TGTGCCAGCAGCTTGGAGACTAGCGGGAGGGCCAGAGTATCCTACAATGAGCAGTTCTTC
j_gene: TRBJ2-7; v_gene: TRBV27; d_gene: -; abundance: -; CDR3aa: CASSLRGFNEQYF; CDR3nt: TGTGCCAGCAGTTTAAGGGGATTCAACGAGCAGTACTTC
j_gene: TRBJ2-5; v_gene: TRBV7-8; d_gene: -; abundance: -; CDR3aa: CASSPLGAGPFLETQYF; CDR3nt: TGTGCCAGCAGTCCTCTAGGGGCAGGGCCGTTCTTGGAGACCCAGTACTTC
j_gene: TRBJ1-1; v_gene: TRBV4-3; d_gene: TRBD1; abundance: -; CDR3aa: CASSLTGGRNTEAFF; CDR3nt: TGCGCCAGCAGCCTGACAGGGGGACGAAACACTGAAGCTTTCTTT
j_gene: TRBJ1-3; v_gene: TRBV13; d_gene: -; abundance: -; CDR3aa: CASSLEPGGNTIYF; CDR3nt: TGTGCCAGCAGCTTAGAGCCAGGAGGAAACACCATATATTTT
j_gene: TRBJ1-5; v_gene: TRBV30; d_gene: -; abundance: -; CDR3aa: CAWSLDREKNQPQHF; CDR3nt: TGTGCCTGGAGCCTTGACCGGGAGAAAAATCAGCCCCAGCATTTT
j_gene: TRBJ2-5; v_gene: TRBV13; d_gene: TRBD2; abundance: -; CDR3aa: CASSGTSAKETQYF; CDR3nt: TGTGCCAGCAGCGGAACTAGCGCGAAAGAGACCCAGTACTTC
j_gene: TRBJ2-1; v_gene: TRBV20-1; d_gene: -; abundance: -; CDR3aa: CSAKLYNEQFF; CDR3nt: TGCAGTGCAAAACTATACAATGAGCAGTTCTTC
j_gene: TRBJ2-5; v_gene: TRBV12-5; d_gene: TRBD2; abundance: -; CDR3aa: CASGLREGRQTQYF; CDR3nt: TGTGCTAGTGGTTTGCGGGAGGGCCGACAGACCCAGTACTTC
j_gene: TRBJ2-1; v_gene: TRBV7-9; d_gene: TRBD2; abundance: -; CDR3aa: CASSHGLDEQFF; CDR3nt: TGTGCCAGCAGCCATGGACTAGACGAGCAGTTCTTC
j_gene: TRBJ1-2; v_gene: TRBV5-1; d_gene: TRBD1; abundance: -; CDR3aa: CASSSYTGTAYGYTF; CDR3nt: TGCGCCAGCAGCTCCTACACCGGGACAGCCTATGGCTACACCTTC
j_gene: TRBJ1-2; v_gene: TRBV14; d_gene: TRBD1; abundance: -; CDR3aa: CASSQDSLRQGMGGYTF; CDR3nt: TGTGCCAGCAGCCAAGATAGTCTTCGACAGGGGATGGGTGGCTACACCTTC
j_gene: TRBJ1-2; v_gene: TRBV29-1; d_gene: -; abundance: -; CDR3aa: CSARLGSYGYTF; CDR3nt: TGCAGCGCCCGCCTTGGGAGCTATGGCTACACCTTC
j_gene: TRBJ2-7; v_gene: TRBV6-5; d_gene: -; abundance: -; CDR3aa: CASSYSYGSSYEQYF; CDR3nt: TGTGCCAGCAGTTACTCGTATGGCAGCTCCTACGAGCAGTACTTC
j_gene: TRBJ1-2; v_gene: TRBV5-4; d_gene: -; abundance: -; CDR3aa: CASSLRESIYGYTF; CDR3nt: TGTGCCAGCAGCTTGCGGGAGAGTATCTATGGCTACACCTTC
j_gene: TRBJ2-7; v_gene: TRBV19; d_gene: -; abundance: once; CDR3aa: CASSVTRTYEQYF; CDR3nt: TGTGCCAGTAGTGTGACTAGAACCTACGAGCAGTACTTC
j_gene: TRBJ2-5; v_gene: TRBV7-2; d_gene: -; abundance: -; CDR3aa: CASSLQRGVNQETQYF; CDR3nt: TGTGCCAGCAGCTTACAGCGCGGGGTAAACCAAGAGACCCAGTACTTC
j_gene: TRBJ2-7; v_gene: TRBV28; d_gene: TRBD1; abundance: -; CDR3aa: CASSFNWTGQGLGQYF; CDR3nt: TGTGCCAGCAGTTTTAATTGGACCGGACAGGGGTTGGGGCAGTACTTC
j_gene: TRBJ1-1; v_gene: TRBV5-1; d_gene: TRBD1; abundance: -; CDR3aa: CASSSDRGLRAFF; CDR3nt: TGCGCCAGCAGCTCGGACAGGGGGCTAAGGGCTTTCTTT
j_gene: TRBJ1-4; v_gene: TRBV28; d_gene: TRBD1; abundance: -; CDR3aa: CASSLPRDRGNPNEKLFF; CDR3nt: TGTGCCAGCAGTCTTCCCCGGGACAGGGGGAATCCTAATGAAAAACTGTTTTTT
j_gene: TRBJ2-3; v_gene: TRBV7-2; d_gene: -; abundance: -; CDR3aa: CASSPTSRGWTDTQYF; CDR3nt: TGTGCCAGCAGCCCCACTAGCCGGGGGTGGACAGATACGCAGTATTTT
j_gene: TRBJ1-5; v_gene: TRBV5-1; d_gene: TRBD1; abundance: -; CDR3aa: CASSLGGQPNQPQHF; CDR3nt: TGCGCCAGCAGCTTGGGGGGACAGCCCAATCAGCCCCAGCATTTT
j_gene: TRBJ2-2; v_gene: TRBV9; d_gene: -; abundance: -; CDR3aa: CASSLGVAAEQTGELFF; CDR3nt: TGTGCCAGCAGCCTAGGTGTGGCAGCTGAACAGACCGGGGAGCTGTTTTTT
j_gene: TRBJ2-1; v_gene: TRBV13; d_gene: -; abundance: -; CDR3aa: CASSPWERPYNEQFF; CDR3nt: TGTGCCAGCAGCCCCTGGGAGCGGCCTTACAATGAGCAGTTCTTC
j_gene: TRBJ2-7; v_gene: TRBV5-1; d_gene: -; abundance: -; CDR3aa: CASSSRGRGYEQYF; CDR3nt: TGCGCCAGCAGCTCGCGAGGACGGGGCTACGAGCAGTACTTC
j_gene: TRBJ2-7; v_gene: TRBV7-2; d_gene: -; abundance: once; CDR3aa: CASSGGPYYEQYF; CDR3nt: TGTGCCAGCAGCGGCGGGCCTTACTACGAGCAGTACTTC
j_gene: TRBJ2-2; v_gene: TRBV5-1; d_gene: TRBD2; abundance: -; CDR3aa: CASSLRLAGTGELFF; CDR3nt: TGCGCCAGCAGCTTAAGGTTAGCGGGAACCGGGGAGCTGTTTTTT
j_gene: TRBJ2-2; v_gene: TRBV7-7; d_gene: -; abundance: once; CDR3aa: CASTLGGASGELFF; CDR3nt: TGTGCCAGCACCCTCGGAGGGGCGAGCGGGGAGCTGTTTTTT
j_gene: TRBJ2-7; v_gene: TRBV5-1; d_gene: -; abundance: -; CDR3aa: CASSDTPGAYEQYF; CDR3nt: TGCGCCAGCAGCGATACCCCGGGGGCCTACGAGCAGTACTTC
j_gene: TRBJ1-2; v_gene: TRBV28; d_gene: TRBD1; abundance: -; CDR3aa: CASRRTGECYGYTF; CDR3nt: TGTGCCAGCAGGAGGACAGGGGAGTGCTATGGCTACACCTTC
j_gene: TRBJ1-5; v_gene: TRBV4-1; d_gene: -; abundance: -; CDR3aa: CASSQDGGRGSNQPQHF; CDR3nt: TGCGCCAGCAGCCAAGATGGGGGCAGGGGTAGCAATCAGCCCCAGCATTTT
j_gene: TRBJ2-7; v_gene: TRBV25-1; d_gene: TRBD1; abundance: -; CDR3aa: CASSEYRYQTGGVEQYF; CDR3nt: TGTGCCAGCAGTGAATATCGATATCAGACAGGGGGCGTCGAGCAGTACTTC